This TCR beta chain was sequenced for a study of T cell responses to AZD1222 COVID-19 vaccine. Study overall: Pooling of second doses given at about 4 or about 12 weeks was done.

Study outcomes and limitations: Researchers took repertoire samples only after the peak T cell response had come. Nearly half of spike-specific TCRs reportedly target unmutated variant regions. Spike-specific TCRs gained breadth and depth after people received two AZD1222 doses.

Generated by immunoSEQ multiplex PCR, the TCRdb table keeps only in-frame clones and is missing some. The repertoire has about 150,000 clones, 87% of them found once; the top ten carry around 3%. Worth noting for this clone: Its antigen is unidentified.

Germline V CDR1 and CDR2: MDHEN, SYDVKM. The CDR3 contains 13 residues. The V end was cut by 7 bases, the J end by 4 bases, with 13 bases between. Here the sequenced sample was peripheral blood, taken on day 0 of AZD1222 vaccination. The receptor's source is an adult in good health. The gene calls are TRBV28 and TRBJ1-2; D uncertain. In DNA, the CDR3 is TGTGCCAGCATGTATGGAGAGGGCTATGGCTACACCTTC. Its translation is CASMYGEGYGYTF.